This T cell receptor beta chain was recovered during a study of blood T cell repertoires in COVID-19. Overall study: Specimens from acute and convalescent COVID-19 originated in the United States, Italy and Spain. The cDNA or gDNA used as material had been derived from T cells, B-cell-depleted T cells, or PBMCs.

The V end was cut by 7 bases, the J end by 3 bases, with 16 bases between. Per the germline V gene, CDR1 is SGHTS and CDR2 is YDEGEE. This CDR3 has 15 amino acids. Some clones are missing from TCRdb's copy, which holds only in-frame ones; the method was immunoSEQ multiplex PCR. The table records over 65,000 clones, 80% of them present only once. This clonotype was obtained from a woman between 40 and 50 years old with active or convalescent COVID-19. The chain employs TRBV5-8 and TRBJ1-4; maybe TRBD1 (5 bases). The sequenced sample consisted of peripheral blood. The CDR3 is CASGTGQNPNEKLFF. The CDR3, as DNA: TGTGCCAGCGGAACAGGCCAAAACCCTAATGAAAAACTGTTTTTT.